The 29 T cell receptor beta chains reported below all come from one sample, sequenced in a study of cytomegalovirus exposure and HLA in healthy donors. Amplification used 60 Vbeta primers and 13 Jbeta primers. TCRdb's table, derived via immunoSEQ multiplex PCR, lists solely in-frame clones and lacks some. The sample has about 130,000 clones; about 80% are singletons. Sequencing input: PBMCs. The receptors come from a man aged 50-59 years in good health and CMV-seronegative.

This clone was seen more than once but under ten times. The chain couples TRBV19 to TRBJ2-7; the D gene is possibly TRBD1 (5 bases). Germline loops: CDR1 LNHDA, CDR2 SQIVND (reference sequence). The CDR3 has 13 residues. Deletions cut 6 bases from V and 1 base from J, with 10 bases between. CDR3 residues: CASSLQGSYEQYF. The DNA of the CDR3 is TGTGCCAGTAGCCTGCAGGGATCCTACGAGCAGTACTTC.

The rearrangement uses TRBV28 and TRBJ2-5, with TRBD2 matching over 7 bases. Germline V gives CDR1 MDHEN, CDR2 SYDVKM. V gave up 6 bases and J gave up 5 bases; unmatched junction bases: 3. This CDR3 contains 12 residues. CDR3 sequence: CASRSGGETQYF. DNA for the CDR3: TGTGCCAGCAGATCCGGGGGGGAGACCCAGTACTTC.

This chain uses TRBV7-2 with TRBJ1-1; D gene ambiguous. The V gene's germline CDR1 is SGHTA and CDR2 FQGNSA. V lost 5 bases, J lost 4 bases, and 11 bases lay in between. This CDR3 comprises 13 residues. CDR3 in amino acids: CASSREISTEAFF. The CDR3 DNA follows: TGTGCCAGCAGCCGAGAGATCTCCACTGAAGCTTTCTTT.

The chain couples TRBV18 to TRBJ1-1; the D gene is possibly TRBD1 (5 bases). The germline CDR1 and CDR2 sequences are KGHSH and LQKENI. Trimming cost V 3 bases and J 1 base, with 6 bases left between them. The CDR3 length is 13 residues. The CDR3 DNA sequence: TGTGCCAGCTCACCGGGGGGGAACACTGAAGCTTTCTTT. Its translation is CASSPGGNTEAFF.

The V and J genes are TRBV7-9 and TRBJ2-1; TRBD2 is a possible D gene (6 bases). Germline lookup yields CDR1 SEHNR and CDR2 FQNEAQ (reference sequence). This CDR3 is built from 13 residues. V was shortened by 8 bases and J by 8 bases, with 16 bases between the two germline ends. The CDR3 region is CASQWLGGDEQFF. The CDR3 bases are TGTGCCAGCCAGTGGTTGGGCGGGGATGAGCAGTTCTTC.

This clone was picked up one time. V gene TRBV5-1 combines with J gene TRBJ2-5, with TRBD1 matching 11 bases. V lost 3 bases to trimming and J lost 2 bases; unmatched junction nucleotides: 6. This CDR3 contains 16 residues. Germline V gene data show CDR1 as SGHRS and CDR2 as YFSETQ. The CDR3 bases are TGCGCCAGCAGCTCCGGACAGGGGGCCCTTCAAGAGACCCAGTACTTC. Its translation: CASSSGQGALQETQYF.

Details on this clone: The same CDR3 also results from other DNA sequences found in this sample. The chain couples TRBV27 to TRBJ2-7; tentative D call: TRBD2 (6 bases). The V and J ends lost 2 bases and 6 bases respectively, with 8 bases between them. The CDR3 spans 12 residues. Germline values: CDR1 MNHEY, CDR2 SMNVEV (reference sequence). CDR3 sequence: CASSLPRGEQYF. The CDR3 DNA sequence: TGTGCCAGCAGTTTACCGCGGGGCGAGCAGTACTTC.

The V gene is TRBV4-1, the J gene TRBJ1-2; the match to TRBD1 covers 9 bases. The CDR3 sequence is 16 residues long. Looked up from germline, CDR1 is MGHRA and CDR2 is YSYEKL. V was clipped by 5 bases and J by 0 bases; unmatched bases: 7. The CDR3 region is CASSKDRGNANYGYTF. As DNA, the CDR3 is TGCGCCAGCAGCAAGGACAGGGGAAATGCTAACTATGGCTACACCTTC.

The chain has TRBV19 and TRBJ1-5, with D tentatively TRBD1 (5 bases). The CDR3 contains 18 residues. Germline assignment: CDR1 LNHDA and CDR2 SQIVND (reference sequence). V was cut by 2 bases and J by 7 bases, with 24 bases left in between. The CDR3 region is CASSILTGRAGPGQPQHF. CDR3 in DNA: TGTGCCAGTAGTATACTAACGGGGAGGGCAGGGCCAGGGCAGCCCCAGCATTTT.

The chain has TRBV4-3 and TRBJ1-4; TRBD1 matches 7 bases. The CDR3 is made up of 15 amino acids. Trimming cost V 3 bases and J 1 base; bases outside gene matches: 2. CDR1 is LGHNA, CDR2 YSLEER, per germline. The CDR3 coding sequence is TGCGCCAGCAGCCATAGACAGGGAACTAATGAAAAACTGTTTTTT. Translated: CASSHRQGTNEKLFF.

This sequence joins TRBV19 and TRBJ2-1; 10 bases are shared with TRBD2. Trimming took 4 bases from V and 11 from J; bases not matched to a gene: 11. CDR1 is LNHDA, CDR2 SQIVND, per germline (reference sequence). This CDR3 is 15 amino acids long. As DNA, the CDR3 is TGTGCCAGTAGTAGCGGGACTAGCGAGGACCTGCAGCAGTTCTTC. This gives the protein CASSSGTSEDLQQFF.

The rearrangement joins TRBV28 to TRBJ2-1; D gene uncertain. Trimming removed 6 bases from V and 1 base from J, with 16 bases in between. The germline V gene has CDR1 MDHEN and CDR2 SYDVKM. This CDR3 contains 16 residues. The CDR3, as DNA: TGTGCCAGCAGACCCGCTACAGAGATGTCCTACAATGAGCAGTTCTTC. It translates to CASRPATEMSYNEQFF. The full variable domain, with the rest looked up from reference TRBV28 and TRBJ2-1, is DVKVTQSSRYLVKRTGEKVFLECVQDMDHENMFWYRQDPGLGLRLIYFSYDVKMKEKGDIPEGYSVSREKKERFSLILESASTNQTSMYLCASRPATEMSYNEQFFGPGTRLTVL.

The chain couples TRBV7-2 to TRBJ2-2; 12 bases are shared with TRBD2. The J segment lost 5 bases and the V segment lost 5 bases, leaving 3 bases of the junction unmatched. This CDR3 is 15 amino acids long. Germline V gene sequence: CDR1 SGHTA, CDR2 FQGNSA. CDR3 sequence reads: CASSRTSGNTGELFF. For the CDR3, the DNA is TGTGCCAGCAGCCGGACTAGCGGGAATACCGGGGAGCTGTTTTTT.

This chain connects TRBV21-1 to TRBJ2-7; the table's D call, TRBD2, was not checked against the DNA. TRBV21-1 is labeled a pseudogene. CDR3 length: 12 residues. The CDR3 DNA is TGTGCCAGCAGCAAAGAAGCCCACGAGCAGTACTTC. This translates into CASSKEAHEQYF.

This clone occurred a few times. This chain uses TRBV11-2 with TRBJ2-7; D perhaps matches TRBD2 (5 bases). CDR1 SGHAT and CDR2 FQNNGV come from the germline V gene. The CDR3 is 17 residues long. The ends were cut back, 5 bases at V and 5 bases at J, with 25 bases in the middle. The CDR3 nucleotides read TGTGCCAGCAGCCCTCTCCGGGTTAGCAGGAGGCAGAACGAGCAGTACTTC. Amino acid sequence: CASSPLRVSRRQNEQYF.

This sequence joins TRBV28 and TRBJ1-1; D not resolved. Germline V gene sequence: CDR1 MDHEN, CDR2 SYDVKM. V was shortened by 2 bases and J by 0 bases, with 7 bases between the two germline ends. The CDR3 is 14 amino acids. The CDR3 bases are TGTGCCAGCAGTTTACCTAGTTTGAACACTGAAGCTTTCTTT. As protein: CASSLPSLNTEAFF.

The chain combines TRBV30 with TRBJ2-6, with TRBD1 matching 7 bases. Germline values: CDR1 GTSNPN, CDR2 SVGIG (reference sequence). Losses at the gene ends were 7 bases for V and 6 bases for J; bases not matched to a gene: 3. The CDR3 spans 12 residues. Here the CDR3 reads CASDRVANVLTF. The CDR3, as DNA: TGTGCCTCAGACAGGGTGGCCAACGTCCTGACTTTC.

The V call is TRBV5-1, the J call TRBJ2-1, with 13 bases that match TRBD2. With 2 bases clipped from V and 7 bases from J, the junction kept 6 bases outside the gene matches. The germline gives CDR1 SGHRS, CDR2 YFSETQ. This CDR3 contains 16 residues. This CDR3 reads CASSLPGTSGINEQFF. The CDR3 region has the DNA TGCGCCAGCAGCTTACCCGGGACTAGCGGGATAAATGAGCAGTTCTTC.

The chain recombines TRBV7-9 with TRBJ2-3; a possible D gene is TRBD1 (6 bases). Germline CDR1 and CDR2: SEHNR and FQNEAQ (reference sequence). Trimming cost V 5 bases and J 4 bases, with 16 bases left between them. The CDR3 totals 15 residues. CDR3 sequence: CASSTPQGMADTQYF. CDR3 bases: TGTGCCAGCAGCACCCCACAGGGCATGGCAGATACGCAGTATTTT.

The chain has TRBV9 and TRBJ2-2; TRBD2 aligns across 9 bases. The germline V gene encodes CDR1 SGDLS and CDR2 YYNGEE. This CDR3 region has 16 residues. With V trimmed by 0 bases and J by 4 bases, 4 bases remained unmatched. The CDR3 is CASSVAPTSGTGELFF. The CDR3 coding sequence is TGTGCCAGCAGCGTAGCCCCGACTAGCGGCACCGGGGAGCTGTTTTTT.

In its sample, this clone was seen a few times. This sequence joins TRBV2 and TRBJ2-1, with TRBD2 matching over 12 bases. With 2 bases clipped from V and 3 bases from J, the junction kept 14 bases outside the gene matches. Germline CDR1 is SNHLY and CDR2 is FYNNEI. There are 20 residues in the CDR3. The CDR3 reads CASSESPGLAGRGSYNEQFF. In DNA form, the CDR3 reads TGTGCCAGCAGTGAATCTCCGGGACTAGCGGGCAGGGGGAGCTACAATGAGCAGTTCTTC.

This chain uses TRBV6-5 with TRBJ1-1; D gene ambiguous. Germline V gene lookup returns CDR1 MNHEY and CDR2 SVGAGI. V lost 6 bases, J lost 7 bases, and 15 bases lay in between. The CDR3 has 13 amino acids. Written as DNA, the CDR3 is TGTGCCAGCAGCAAAACTCGACGGGATGAAGCTTTCTTT. Protein product: CASSKTRRDEAFF.

About this clone itself: This specimen includes other DNA sequences encoding the same CDR3. The CDR3 region is CASSLTGSGTDTQYF. CDR3 DNA: TGTGCCAGCAGTCTGACAGGGTCTGGCACAGATACGCAGTATTTT. The chain uses TRBV27 and TRBJ2-3, with TRBD1 matching over 7 bases. CDR3 length equals 15 residues. CDR1 MNHEY and CDR2 SMNVEV come from the germline V gene (reference sequence). The V segment lost 5 bases and the J segment 1 base; nucleotides outside the gene matches: 6.

The V gene is TRBV7-8, the J gene TRBJ2-3, with a possible D match to TRBD2 (5 bases). Trimming cost V 5 bases and J 3 bases, with 9 bases left between them. This CDR3 has 13 amino acids. CDR1 is SGHVS, CDR2 FQNEAQ, per germline. The CDR3 coding sequence is TGTGCCAGCAGCGCCCTAGCTACAGATACGCAGTATTTT. Translation gives CASSALATDTQYF.

This chain links TRBV4-3 with TRBJ2-1, with no clear D. Trimming took 0 bases from V and 5 from J, leaving 14 bases between them. The CDR3 covers 16 residues. The V gene's germline CDR1 is LGHNA and CDR2 YSLEER. CDR3 DNA: TGCGCCAGCAGCCAAGACAACGAAGTAGAGGACAATGAGCAGTTCTTC. It codes for CASSQDNEVEDNEQFF.

This chain links TRBV5-5 with TRBJ2-1; 9 bases line up with TRBD1. The CDR3 extends over 17 amino acids. Germline loops: CDR1 SGHKS, CDR2 YYEKEE (reference sequence). With V trimmed by 4 bases and J by 5 bases, 13 bases remained unmatched. The CDR3 bases are TGTGCCAGCAGCGGTAATTCCGGGACAGGGCGTCACAATGAGCAGTTCTTC. This gives the protein CASSGNSGTGRHNEQFF. Full variable domain (outside the CDR3, taken from reference TRBV5-5 and TRBJ2-1): DAGVTQSPTHLIKTRGQQVTLRCSPISGHKSVSWYQQVLGQGPQFIFQYYEKEERGRGNFPDRFSARQFPNYSSELNVNALLLGDSALYLCASSGNSGTGRHNEQFFGPGTRLTVL.

The gene calls are TRBV29-1 and TRBJ2-7, with 9 bases aligning to TRBD1. Losses at the gene ends were 0 bases for V and 4 bases for J; bases not matched to a gene: 7. Germline loops: CDR1 SQVTM, CDR2 ANQGSEA. The CDR3 covers 15 residues. The DNA for the CDR3 is TGCAGCGTTGAAGACCCTGGACAGGGGTTGTACGAGCAGTACTTC. This codes for CSVEDPGQGLYEQYF.

V is TRBV5-4 and J is TRBJ1-2, with 8 bases aligning to TRBD1. This CDR3 comprises 14 residues. J gave up 5 bases and V 2 bases, and 5 bases lay outside the gene matches. Per germline, CDR1 SGHNT and CDR2 YYREEE (reference sequence). CDR3 in DNA: TGTGCCAGCAGCTTAACCAGGGGGCCATATGGCTACACCTTC. It yields the protein CASSLTRGPYGYTF. The variable domain in full, with the rest retrieved from reference TRBV5-4 and TRBJ1-2, is ETGVTQSPTHLIKTRGQQVTLRCSSQSGHNTVSWYQQALGQGPQFIFQYYREEENGRGNFPPRFSGLQFPNYSSELNVNALELDDSALYLCASSLTRGPYGYTFGSGTRLTVV.

The chain links TRBV5-4 to TRBJ2-7; 11 bases match TRBD2. Germline CDR1 and CDR2: SGHNT and YYREEE (reference sequence). With 0 bases clipped from V and 3 bases from J, the junction kept 2 bases outside the gene matches. The CDR3 sequence is 15 residues long. The CDR3 region is CASSLGTSGGYEQYF. The CDR3 region has the DNA TGTGCCAGCAGCTTGGGCACTAGCGGGGGCTACGAGCAGTACTTC. Drawing the rest from reference TRBV5-4 and TRBJ2-7, the complete variable domain is ETGVTQSPTHLIKTRGQQVTLRCSSQSGHNTVSWYQQALGQGPQFIFQYYREEENGRGNFPPRFSGLQFPNYSSELNVNALELDDSALYLCASSLGTSGGYEQYFGPGTRLTVT.